The clone carrying this T cell receptor (beta chain) was detected a few times. Antigen unknown. V lost 9 bases to trimming and J lost 6 bases; unmatched junction nucleotides: 14. Germline-derived CDR1 and CDR2 are SNHLY and FYNNEI. The CDR3 contains 17 residues. The authors built TCR beta libraries using iRepertoire HTBI primers and Arm-PCR of CDR3 regions. Using its own MiXCR run on the multiplex PCR reads, TCRdb lists one record per CDR3 protein. The sample includes roughly 560,000 distinct CDR3 sequences, roughly 16% seen only once; the top ten take roughly 25%. As to time point: newly diagnosed GD, antithyroid drugs for less than 3 months. With RNA extracted from PBMCs as input, the TCR library was made. This entry belongs to a study of regulatory T cells in long-lasting Graves disease. General study results and limits: Among samples with persistent disease, TRBV28, TRBJ1-2 and TRBJ2-5 were favored. Relative to new patients (roughly 980), persistent patients exhibited greater sharing of public clonotypes (around 3,000).

These data were also reused for a study on T cells in Graves' hyperthyroidism and ophthalmopathy. That investigation notes: First-round RT-PCR targeting the TCR CDR3 was performed with the HTBI primer set. Classification by a 13 V-J model distinguished ophthalmopathy from stable hyperthyroidism.

The clonotype comes from a middle-aged woman with Graves disease. Sequenced material: peripheral blood mononuclear cells (PBMCs), taken at new diagnosis, from a patient treated with antithyroid drugs. This chain joins TRBV2 and TRBJ2-1, with 13 bases lining up with TRBD2. In nucleotides, the CDR3 is TGTGCCAGAGGAATTCTGGGACTAGCGGGGTCTTCCAATGAGCAGTTCTTC. Translation: CARGILGLAGSSNEQFF. Complete variable domain (other parts from reference TRBV2 and TRBJ2-1): EPEVTQTPSHQVTQMGQEVILRCVPISNHLYFYWYRQILGQKVEFLVSFYNNEISEKSEIFDDQFSVERPDGSNFTLKIRSTKLEDSAMYFCARGILGLAGSSNEQFFGPGTRLTVL.